Included here is one TCR beta chain sequence, with context. As originally analysed: For nucleated cells, counts were estimated from reference gene primer amplification. Measured with immunoSEQ multiplex PCR; TCRdb has only the in-frame clones, and not every one. V and J calls and clone size are as listed in that table; D and trimming were resolved from the DNA. The sample holds roughly 100,000 clones, around nine tenths seen once. This entry comes from a study of blood T cell repertoires in COVID-19. Overall study context: PBMCs, B-cell-depleted T cells, or T cells were the source of the cDNA or gDNA that made up the material.

Germline V gives CDR1 KGHSH, CDR2 LQKENI. Trimming removed 6 bases at V and 2 bases at J, with 14 bases between. The CDR3 sequence is 14 residues long. The specimen was peripheral blood. The receptor was derived from a man aged 50 to 60 with active or convalescent COVID-19. This chain links TRBV18 with TRBJ2-7, with D unclear. CDR3 loop: CASSPTGYPYEQYF. The CDR3 nucleotides read TGTGCCAGCTCGCCAACCGGGTACCCCTACGAGCAGTACTTC.